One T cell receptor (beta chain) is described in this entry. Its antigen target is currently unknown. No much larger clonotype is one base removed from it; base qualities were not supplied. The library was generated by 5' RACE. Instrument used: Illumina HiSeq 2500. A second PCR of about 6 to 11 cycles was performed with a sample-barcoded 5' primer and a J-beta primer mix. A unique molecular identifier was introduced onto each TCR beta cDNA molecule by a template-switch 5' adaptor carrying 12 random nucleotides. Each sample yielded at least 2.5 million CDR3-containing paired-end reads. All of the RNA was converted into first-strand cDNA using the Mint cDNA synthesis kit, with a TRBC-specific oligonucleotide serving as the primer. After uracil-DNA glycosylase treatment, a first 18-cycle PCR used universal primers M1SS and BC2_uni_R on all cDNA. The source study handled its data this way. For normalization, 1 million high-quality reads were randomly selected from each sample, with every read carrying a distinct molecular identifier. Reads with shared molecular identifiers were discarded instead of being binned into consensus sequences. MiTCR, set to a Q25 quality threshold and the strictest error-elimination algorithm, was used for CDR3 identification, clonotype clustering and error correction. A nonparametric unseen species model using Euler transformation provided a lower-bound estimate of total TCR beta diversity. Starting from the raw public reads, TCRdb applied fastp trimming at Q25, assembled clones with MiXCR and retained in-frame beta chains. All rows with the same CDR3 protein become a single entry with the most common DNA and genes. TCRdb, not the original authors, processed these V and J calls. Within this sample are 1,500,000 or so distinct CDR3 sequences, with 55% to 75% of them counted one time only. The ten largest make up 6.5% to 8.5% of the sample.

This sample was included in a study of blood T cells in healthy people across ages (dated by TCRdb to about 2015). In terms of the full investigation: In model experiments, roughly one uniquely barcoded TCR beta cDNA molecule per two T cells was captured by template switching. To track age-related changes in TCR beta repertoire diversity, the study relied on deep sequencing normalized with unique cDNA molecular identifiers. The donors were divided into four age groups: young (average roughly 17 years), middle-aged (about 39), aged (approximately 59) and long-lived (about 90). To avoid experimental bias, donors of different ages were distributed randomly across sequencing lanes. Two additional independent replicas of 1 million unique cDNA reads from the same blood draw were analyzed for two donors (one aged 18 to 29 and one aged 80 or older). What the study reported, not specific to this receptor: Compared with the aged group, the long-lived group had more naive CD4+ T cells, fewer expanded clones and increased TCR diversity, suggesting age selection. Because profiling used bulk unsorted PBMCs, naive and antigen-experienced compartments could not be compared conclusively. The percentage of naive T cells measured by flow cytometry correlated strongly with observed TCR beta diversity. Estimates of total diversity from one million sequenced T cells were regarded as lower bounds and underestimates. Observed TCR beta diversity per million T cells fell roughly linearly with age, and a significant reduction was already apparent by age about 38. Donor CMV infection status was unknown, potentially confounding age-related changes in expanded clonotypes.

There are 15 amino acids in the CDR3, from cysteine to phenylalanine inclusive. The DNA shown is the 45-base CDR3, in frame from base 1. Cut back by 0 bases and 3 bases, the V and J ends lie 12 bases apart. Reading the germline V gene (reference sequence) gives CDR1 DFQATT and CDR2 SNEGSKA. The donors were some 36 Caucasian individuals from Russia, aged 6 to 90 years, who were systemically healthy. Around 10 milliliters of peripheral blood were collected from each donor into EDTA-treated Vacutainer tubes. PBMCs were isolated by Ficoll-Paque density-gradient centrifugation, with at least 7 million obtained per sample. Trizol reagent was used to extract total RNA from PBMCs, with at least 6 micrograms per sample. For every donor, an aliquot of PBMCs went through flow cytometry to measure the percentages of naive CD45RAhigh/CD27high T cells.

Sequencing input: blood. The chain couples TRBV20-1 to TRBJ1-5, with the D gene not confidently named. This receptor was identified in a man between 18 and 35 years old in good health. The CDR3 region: CSARDPNSDNQPQHF. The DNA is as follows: TGCAGTGCTAGAGATCCGAACAGTGACAATCAGCCCCAGCATTTT.